This T cell receptor beta chain was documented in a study of T-cell reconstitution after alpha-beta-depleted transplantation in children (dated by TCRdb to the mid-2010s). Regarding the complete study: T-cell immune reconstitution after TCRalphabeta/CD19-depleted allogeneic hematopoietic cell transplantation in children was quantitatively tracked in the study by means of TCR repertoire profiling. The research as a whole found: Hyperexpanded clone frequencies declined over subsequent months; after one year, T-cell counts and TCRbeta diversity were mostly attributed to newly produced T cells. Apparently early alphabetaT-cell count recovery about two months after transplant reportedly relied on only several hundred rapidly expanded clones derived from non-depleted graft cells. The high TCRbeta diversity at day 60 in some patients was ascribed to recipient T cells and intrathymic progenitors that had survived conditioning.

The CDR3, from cysteine to phenylalanine, totals 15 residues. Solely the CDR3 DNA is kept, with 45 bases framed from the first base. Trimming costs V 5 bases and J 1 base, and their ends lie 12 bases apart. CDR1 and CDR2 are drawn from the germline V gene: SGDLS, YYNGEE. The treatment or condition label, read with the paper, signifies: allogeneic hematopoietic cell transplantation with graft depleted of TCRalphabeta T cells and CD19 B cells. TCRalphabeta/CD19-depleted allogeneic hematopoietic cell grafts were given to the transplant recipients, all of whom were children. To prepare the library, PCR was applied. The run used an Illumina HiSeq 2500. To normalize quantification of the TCRbeta repertoire, the TCR libraries were built with molecular barcoding that relied on unique molecular identifiers. Using fastp at Q25 and MiXCR, TCRdb reprocessed the public reads and kept productive beta chains. All rows with the same CDR3 protein become a single entry with the most common DNA and genes. For this sample the table gives 90,000 to 120,000 distinct CDR3 sequences, of which roughly 6.1% were detected only once. 20% to 25% of the sample belongs to the ten largest clones.

This clonotype came up many times. Its specific antigen is unknown. No much larger clone is present one base from it, and per-base qualities are unavailable. This clonotype was obtained from a male patient under 10 years old who had a stem cell transplant for acute lymphoblastic leukemia, so the T cells may come from the graft donor. The chain is assembled from TRBV9 and TRBJ2-2, with TRBD1 perhaps the D gene, on 5 matching bases. The sequences come from PBMCs, mostly from graft donor cells, collected 360 days after TCRalphabeta/CD19-depleted stem cell transplant. The bases are TGTGCCAGCAGGTACAGGCGCCAGAACACCGGGGAGCTGTTTTTT. Translated, this gives CASRYRRQNTGELFF.